Listed here are 27 T cell receptor beta chains from one sample, sequenced in a study of blood T cell repertoires in COVID-19. TCRdb keeps only in-frame clones here, not all; method: immunoSEQ multiplex PCR. The repertoire holds fewer than 250,000 clones, with around 83% as singletons. The sample taken for sequencing was PBMCs or T cells enriched from blood (not recorded which). These receptors came from a woman aged 40 to 50 who had recovered from COVID-19.

The rearrangement uses TRBV6-2 or TRBV6-3 and TRBJ1-5; a weak D match, TRBD1 (6 bases). V dropped 4 bases and J dropped 3 bases, with 25 bases sitting between them. From germline, CDR1 is MNHEY and CDR2 SVGEGT. The CDR3 is made up of 19 amino acids. This chain's CDR3 is CASSSTRDIWALPNQPQHF. The CDR3 DNA reads TGTGCCAGCAGTTCAACTCGGGACATCTGGGCGCTACCCAATCAGCCCCAGCATTTT.

The gene calls are TRBV27 and TRBJ1-1; 8 bases are a match to TRBD1. CDR3 length equals 13 residues. Per germline, CDR1 MNHEY and CDR2 SMNVEV (reference sequence). Trimming cost V 8 bases and J 1 base; bases outside gene matches: 3. This CDR3 is CASGTGGNTEAFF. Here the CDR3 DNA reads TGTGCCAGCGGTACAGGGGGGAACACTGAAGCTTTCTTT.

The genes are TRBV28 and TRBJ1-1; D perhaps matches TRBD1 (5 bases). Looked up from germline, CDR1 is MDHEN and CDR2 is SYDVKM. The CDR3 runs 16 residues. V was shortened by 2 bases and J by 0 bases, with 13 bases between the two germline ends. The CDR3 nucleotides read TGTGCCAGCAGTTTAGGGGGGTCCAGCGTGAACACTGAAGCTTTCTTT. Protein sequence: CASSLGGSSVNTEAFF.

In DNA form, the CDR3 reads TGTGCCAGCAGCCAGTACAGGGGGGGCTATGGCTACACCTTC. It encodes CASSQYRGGYGYTF. The chain recombines TRBV3-1 (or the pseudogene TRBV3-2) with TRBJ1-2; 8 positions agree with TRBD1. Germline V CDR1 and CDR2: LGHDT, YNNKEL (reference sequence). V was pared by 3 bases and J by 4 bases, with 4 bases of the junction left unmatched. This CDR3 is 14 amino acids long.

V and J are TRBV6-6 and TRBJ2-5, with D perhaps TRBD1 (5 bases). V shed 2 bases and J shed 5 bases, with 9 bases lying between them. There are 13 residues in the CDR3. Germline loops: CDR1 MNHNY, CDR2 SVGAGI (reference sequence). The CDR3 sequence: CASSYQGWETQYF. DNA for the CDR3: TGTGCCAGCAGTTACCAGGGATGGGAGACCCAGTACTTC.

The rearrangement links TRBV7-2 to TRBJ1-3; D may be TRBD1 (5 bases). The CDR3 has 16 residues. CDR1 is SGHTA and CDR2 is FQGNSA in the germline V gene. V lost 5 bases and J 2 bases, leaving 16 bases between the germline ends. The CDR3 is CASSLFSQGTGNTIYF. CDR3 sequence (DNA): TGTGCCAGCAGCCTCTTTAGTCAGGGCACTGGAAACACCATATATTTT.

The rearrangement joins TRBV7-3 to TRBJ2-3; D may be TRBD2 (6 bases). Trimming stripped 5 bases from V and 2 bases from J, with 11 bases between. Germline-derived CDR1 and CDR2 are SGHTA and FQGTGA. The CDR3 length is 14 residues. The DNA for the CDR3 is TGTGCCAGCAGCCCCAGGACTATCACAGATACGCAGTATTTT. Encoded protein: CASSPRTITDTQYF.

The count of this clone is one. The chain recombines TRBV5-1 with TRBJ2-3; no clear D. This CDR3 has 15 residues. CDR1 is SGHRS, CDR2 YFSETQ, per germline. Trimming removed 2 bases from V and 0 bases from J, with 10 bases in between. CDR3 amino acids: CASSLTTYSTDTQYF. CDR3 coding DNA: TGCGCCAGCAGCTTAACCACATATAGCACAGATACGCAGTATTTT.

The chain joins TRBV9 to TRBJ2-3; D is unresolved. This CDR3 region has 15 residues. V lost 2 bases, J lost 3 bases, and 13 bases lay in between. Germline CDR1 and CDR2: SGDLS and YYNGEE. DNA for the CDR3: TGTGCCAGCAGCGTCTGGGCCTTACCTACAGATACGCAGTATTTT. This translates into CASSVWALPTDTQYF.

The chain has TRBV5-1 and TRBJ2-5; TRBD2 matches 9 bases. The CDR3 sequence is 15 residues long. The J segment lost 5 bases and the V segment lost 7 bases, leaving 12 bases of the junction unmatched. Germline values: CDR1 SGHRS, CDR2 YFSETQ. In DNA form, the CDR3 reads TGCGCCAGCCGCCCCTTTAGCGGGAGTTCTGAGACCCAGTACTTC. This gives the protein CASRPFSGSSETQYF.

There are a few counts of this clone. The CDR3 loop is CASRPRTGGGEQYF. CDR3 bases: TGTGCCAGCAGGCCTCGGACAGGGGGGGGTGAGCAGTACTTC. The chain joins TRBV28 to TRBJ2-7; the match to TRBD1 covers 10 bases. The junction had 9 bases not matched to a gene; V was cut back by 6 bases and J by 7 bases. Germline lookup yields CDR1 MDHEN and CDR2 SYDVKM. This CDR3 is 14 amino acids long.

The V gene is TRBV6-5, the J gene TRBJ2-7; weak D call: TRBD1 (6 bases). The V end lost 5 bases, the J end lost 3 bases, and 17 bases lay between the germline ends. Germline assignment: CDR1 MNHEY and CDR2 SVGAGI. The CDR3 runs to 15 residues. CDR3 sequence (DNA): TGTGCCAGCAGTAAATCAACCACAGGGTTCTACGAGCAGTACGTC. Translating it yields CASSKSTTGFYEQYV.

This clone has only one observation. The rearrangement links TRBV9 to TRBJ2-1, with D possibly TRBD2 on 6 matching bases. CDR1 is SGDLS and CDR2 is YYNGEE in the germline V gene. The CDR3 spans 14 residues. The V gene lost 4 bases and the J gene lost 6 bases, with 14 bases spanning the gap. The CDR3 DNA reads TGTGCCAGCAGCTCCGGCCGGGACTCCAATGAGCAGTTCTTC. Residues: CASSSGRDSNEQFF.

The J gene is TRBJ2-7, the V gene TRBV21-1; the table's D call, TRBD1, was not checked against the DNA. TRBV21-1 is termed a pseudogene. This CDR3 is 13 amino acids long. The chain's CDR3 is CASTIDQARKQYF. CDR3 nucleotides: TGTGCCAGCACTATCGACCAAGCCAGGAAGCAGTACTTC.

This chain connects TRBV3-1 (or the pseudogene TRBV3-2) to TRBJ2-5; 11 nucleotides agree with TRBD2. V lost 4 bases and J lost 4; bases outside the gene matches: 5. Germline CDR1 is LGHDT and CDR2 is YNNKEL (reference sequence). The CDR3 has 15 residues. The CDR3 coding sequence is TGTGCCAGCAGCCCCTCCACTAGCGGGGGAGAGACCCAGTACTTC. Translation gives CASSPSTSGGETQYF.

The chain employs TRBV20-1 and TRBJ2-7, with D possibly TRBD1 on 6 matching bases. The germline gives CDR1 DFQATT, CDR2 SNEGSKA (reference sequence). V lost 3 bases and J lost 5, with 17 bases in between. This CDR3 spans 14 amino acids. CDR3 coding DNA: TGCAGTGCTAGTCACAGGGATCCAGCCCACGAGCAGTACTTC. Translation gives CSASHRDPAHEQYF.

V and J are TRBV30 and TRBJ2-3, with TRBD2 matching over 9 bases. This CDR3 is 15 amino acids long. CDR1 and CDR2 from the germline V gene are GTSNPN and SVGIG (reference sequence). After removal of 3 bases from V and 2 bases from J, the junction contained 6 bases not matched to a gene. In DNA form, the CDR3 reads TGTGCCTGGAGCCGACTAGCGGTCTTCACAGATACGCAGTATTTT. It encodes CAWSRLAVFTDTQYF.

The CDR3 DNA sequence: TGTGCCAGTAGGTTGACAGGGGGCAATGGCTACACCTTC. Translated, it gives CASRLTGGNGYTF. The genes are TRBV19 and TRBJ1-2; TRBD1 agrees at 10 bases. This CDR3 is 13 amino acids long. Germline CDR1 reads LNHDA; CDR2 reads SQIVND (reference sequence). The J segment lost 6 bases and the V segment lost 6 bases, leaving 4 bases of the junction unmatched.

The chain uses TRBV5-1 and TRBJ1-1, with 7 positions matching TRBD1. The V gene end was trimmed by 6 bases and the J gene end by 1 base; junction bases not matched to a gene: 3. The CDR3 length is 13 residues. Germline CDR1 and CDR2: SGHRS and YFSETQ. CDR3 bases: TGCGCCAGCACCGCAGGGGGGAACACTGAAGCTTTCTTT. It translates to CASTAGGNTEAFF. The variable domain in full, completed from reference TRBV5-1 and TRBJ1-1, reads KAGVTQTPRYLIKTRGQQVTLSCSPISGHRSVSWYQQTPGQGLQFLFEYFSETQRNKGNFPGRFSGRQFSNSRSEMNVSTLELGDSALYLCASTAGGNTEAFFGQGTRLTVV.

This sequence joins TRBV6-5 and TRBJ1-1; perhaps TRBD1 as D (5 bases). The V end lost 4 bases, the J end lost 5 bases, and 17 bases lay between the germline ends. Germline V gives CDR1 MNHEY, CDR2 SVGAGI. The CDR3 is 15 amino acids. The CDR3 loop is CASSSAGVQGTEAFF. DNA of the CDR3: TGTGCCAGCAGTTCAGCGGGGGTGCAAGGGACTGAAGCTTTCTTT.

The rearrangement joins TRBV24-1 to TRBJ2-1, with 10 bases identical to TRBD2. The V and J ends lost 5 bases and 7 bases, in that order; junction bases with no gene match: 10. The CDR3 is 16 residues long. CDR1 and CDR2 (germline): KGHDR, SFDVKD. The CDR3 DNA is TGTGCCACCAGTGCCCTAAGCGGGAGGGCCAGGAATGAGCAGTTCTTC. Its translation: CATSALSGRARNEQFF.

V is TRBV27 and J is TRBJ1-2; D is perhaps TRBD1 (5 bases). This CDR3 contains 14 residues. The V gene lost 7 bases and the J gene lost 8 bases, with 20 bases spanning the gap. Germline V lookup: CDR1 MNHEY, CDR2 SMNVEV (reference sequence). The CDR3 DNA is TGTGCCAGCACTACTACTGGGTCAGGGCTCGGCTACACCTTC. This sequence encodes CASTTTGSGLGYTF.

CDR3 bases: TGTGCCAGCTCACCCGGGCGGGTCTCCTACGAGCAGTACTTC. Translating gives CASSPGRVSYEQYF. This chain connects TRBV18 to TRBJ2-7, with a tentative D call TRBD2 (5 bases). Germline V gene sequence: CDR1 KGHSH, CDR2 LQKENI. The CDR3 is made up of 14 amino acids. With 3 bases removed from V and 0 bases from J, the gap between germline ends came to 9 bases.

The chain recombines TRBV28 with TRBJ1-6; D is ambiguous. The CDR3 extends over 14 amino acids. Trimming removed 3 bases from V and 7 bases from J, with 10 bases in between. The germline gives CDR1 MDHEN, CDR2 SYDVKM. This chain's CDR3 is CASSLFGVNSPLHF. The CDR3 DNA reads as TGTGCCAGCAGTTTGTTCGGGGTGAATTCACCCCTCCACTTT. Using reference TRBV28 and TRBJ1-6 for the parts outside the CDR3, the full variable domain is DVKVTQSSRYLVKRTGEKVFLECVQDMDHENMFWYRQDPGLGLRLIYFSYDVKMKEKGDIPEGYSVSREKKERFSLILESASTNQTSMYLCASSLFGVNSPLHFGNGTRLTVT.

V usage is TRBV11-2 and J usage is TRBJ2-1; TRBD2 agrees at 11 bases. Germline trimming cut 2 bases from V and 9 bases from J; bases unmatched to any gene: 3. Germline V CDR1 and CDR2: SGHAT, FQNNGV. The CDR3 runs to 14 residues. CDR3 DNA: TGTGCCAGCAGCTTAACTAGCGGGAGCGGTGAGCAGTTCTTC. It codes for CASSLTSGSGEQFF.

V is TRBV7-2 and J is TRBJ2-2; D might be TRBD1 (6 bases). Germline V gene data show CDR1 as SGHTA and CDR2 as FQGNSA. V gave up 1 base and J gave up 6 bases, with 18 bases separating them. The CDR3 contains 17 residues. DNA of the CDR3: TGTGCCAGCAGCTTAGTGGGACATCAGAGTAAGGCCGGGGAGCTGTTTTTT. Protein sequence: CASSLVGHQSKAGELFF.

A few counts support this clone. The chain couples TRBV13 to TRBJ2-3; D perhaps matches TRBD2 (5 bases). The CDR3 length is 16 residues. Trimming pared 4 bases from V and 2 bases from J, leaving 16 bases between. Germline lookup yields CDR1 PRHDT and CDR2 FYEKMQ (reference sequence). As DNA, the CDR3 is TGTGCCAGCAGCTCCATTTTGGAGACTACCACAGATACGCAGTATTTT. This sequence encodes CASSSILETTTDTQYF.